This T cell receptor beta chain appears in the sequencing data of a study of blood T cells in healthy people across ages (dated by TCRdb to 2015 to 2017). Regarding the research as a whole: In model experiments, template switching captured about one uniquely barcoded TCR beta cDNA molecule for every two T cells. Four age groups were formed from the donors: young (average roughly 15 years), middle-aged (approximately 40), aged (roughly 58) and long-lived (roughly 81). For two donors (one aged 18 to 30 and one aged 80 or older), the study analyzed two additional independent replicas of 1 million unique cDNA reads from the same blood draw. The study measured age-related changes in TCR beta repertoire diversity using deep sequencing normalized with unique cDNA molecular identifiers. To avoid experimental bias, donors of different ages were spread randomly across the sequencing lanes.

Overall study outcomes, separate from this receptor: Because the CMV infection status of the donors was unknown, age-related changes in expanded clonotypes may potentially have been confounded. Because profiling used bulk unsorted PBMCs, naive and antigen-experienced compartments could not be compared conclusively. Observed TCR beta diversity per million T cells fell roughly linearly with age, and a significant reduction was already apparent by age roughly 40. Compared with the aged group, the long-lived group had more naive CD4+ T cells, fewer expanded clones and increased TCR diversity, suggesting age selection. A strong correlation was found between observed TCR beta diversity and the percentage of naive T cells measured by flow cytometry. Estimates of total diversity based on one million sequenced T cells were regarded as lower bounds and as underestimates.

Its CDR3 holds 14 amino acids, cysteine through phenylalanine. Only the CDR3 portion is preserved as DNA: 42 bases, with reading frame beginning at the first base. V and J lose 4 bases and 0 bases, and a span of 9 bases separates them. The germline V gene encodes CDR1 MNHEY and CDR2 SVGAGI. This clonotype was seen more than once but under ten times. What this receptor recognizes is not known. No qualities accompany the bases; no much larger clone lies one base away. Receptor amplification or capture employed 5' RACE. Instrument on record: Illumina HiSeq 2500. A second PCR of about 6 to 11 cycles was run with a J-beta primer mix and a sample-barcoded 5' primer. A template-switch 5' adaptor carrying 12 random nucleotides introduced a unique molecular identifier onto each TCR beta cDNA molecule. Each sample yielded at least 2.5 million CDR3-containing paired-end reads. The Mint cDNA synthesis kit, primed by a TRBC-specific oligonucleotide, was used to synthesize first-strand cDNA from all RNA. After uracil-DNA glycosylase treatment, a first 18-cycle PCR used universal primers M1SS and BC2_uni_R on all cDNA. The authors' analysis ran thus. For normalization, 1 million high-quality reads were randomly selected from each sample, with every read carrying a distinct molecular identifier. Instead of being binned into consensus sequences, reads with shared molecular identifiers were discarded. CDR3 identification, clonotype clustering and error correction used MiTCR with a Q25 quality threshold and the strictest error-elimination algorithm. Lower-bound total TCR beta diversity was estimated with a nonparametric unseen species model using Euler transformation. The raw public data were reprocessed by TCRdb itself: fastp quality trimming at Q25, MiXCR clonotype calling, in-frame beta chains only. Every CDR3 protein is listed once, alongside the most common genes and DNA of its rows. What appears here as the V and J calls and clone size reflects TCRdb's work, not the paper's. Counted in this sample were around 1.5 million distinct CDR3 sequences; approximately 40% of them appeared once. Approximately 7.9% of the sample is held by the ten biggest clonotypes.

The donors were a few dozen Caucasian individuals from Russia, aged roughly 6 to 100 years, who were systemically healthy. Approximately 9.7 milliliters of peripheral blood were drawn from each donor into EDTA-treated Vacutainer tubes. Ficoll-Paque density-gradient centrifugation was used to isolate PBMCs, with at least 7 million obtained per sample. Trizol reagent was used to extract total RNA from PBMCs, with at least 6 micrograms per sample. For every donor, flow cytometry on a PBMC aliquot measured the percentage of naive CD45RAhigh/CD27high T cells. Material: blood. This clonotype originated in a woman younger than 35 in good health. Recombination joined TRBV6-5 with TRBJ1-2; the D gene identity is not certain. The CDR3 has the sequence CASSSVSPNYGYTF. The nucleotide sequence is given as TGTGCCAGCAGTTCGGTCAGCCCTAACTATGGCTACACCTTC.